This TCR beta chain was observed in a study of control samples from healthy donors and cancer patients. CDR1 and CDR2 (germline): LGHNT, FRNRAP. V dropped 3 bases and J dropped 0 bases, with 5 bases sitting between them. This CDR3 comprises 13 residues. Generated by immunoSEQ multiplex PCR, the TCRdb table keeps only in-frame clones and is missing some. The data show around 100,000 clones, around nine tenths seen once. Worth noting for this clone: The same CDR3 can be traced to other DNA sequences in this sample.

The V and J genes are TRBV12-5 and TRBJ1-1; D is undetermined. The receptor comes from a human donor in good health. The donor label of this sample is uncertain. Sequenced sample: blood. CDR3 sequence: CASGLRLNTEAFF. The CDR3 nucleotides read TGTGCTAGTGGTTTAAGGTTGAACACTGAAGCTTTCTTT.